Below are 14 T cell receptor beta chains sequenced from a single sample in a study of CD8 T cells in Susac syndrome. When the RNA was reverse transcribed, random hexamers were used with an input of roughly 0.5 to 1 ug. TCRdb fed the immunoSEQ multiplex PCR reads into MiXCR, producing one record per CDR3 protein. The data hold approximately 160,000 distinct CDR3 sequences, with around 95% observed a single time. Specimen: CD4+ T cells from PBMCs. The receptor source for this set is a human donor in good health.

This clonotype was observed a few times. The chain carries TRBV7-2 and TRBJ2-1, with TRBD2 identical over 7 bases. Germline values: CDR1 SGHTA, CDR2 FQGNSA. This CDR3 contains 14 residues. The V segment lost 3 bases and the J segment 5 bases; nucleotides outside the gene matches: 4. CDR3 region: CASSFTGGDNEQFF. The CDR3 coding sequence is TGTGCCAGCAGCTTTACGGGGGGTGACAATGAGCAGTTCTTC.

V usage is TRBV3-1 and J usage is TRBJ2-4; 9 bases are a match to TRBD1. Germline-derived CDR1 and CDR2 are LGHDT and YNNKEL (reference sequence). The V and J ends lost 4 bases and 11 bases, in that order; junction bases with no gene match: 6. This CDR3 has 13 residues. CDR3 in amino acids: CASSRQGGIVQYF. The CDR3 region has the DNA TGTGCCAGCAGCCGACAGGGGGGGATAGTTCAGTACTTC.

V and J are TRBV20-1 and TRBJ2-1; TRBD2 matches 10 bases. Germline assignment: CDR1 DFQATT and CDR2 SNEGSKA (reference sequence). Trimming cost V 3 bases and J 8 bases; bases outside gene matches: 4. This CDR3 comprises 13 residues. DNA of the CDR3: TGCAGTGCTAGCCCTAGCGGGGGCGATGAGCAGTTCTTC. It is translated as CSASPSGGDEQFF.

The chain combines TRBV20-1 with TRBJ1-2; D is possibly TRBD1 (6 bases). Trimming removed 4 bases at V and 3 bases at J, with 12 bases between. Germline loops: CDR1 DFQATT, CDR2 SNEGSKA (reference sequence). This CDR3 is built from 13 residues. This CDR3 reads CSAKPGAHYGYTF. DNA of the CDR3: TGCAGTGCTAAACCGGGGGCTCACTATGGCTACACCTTC.

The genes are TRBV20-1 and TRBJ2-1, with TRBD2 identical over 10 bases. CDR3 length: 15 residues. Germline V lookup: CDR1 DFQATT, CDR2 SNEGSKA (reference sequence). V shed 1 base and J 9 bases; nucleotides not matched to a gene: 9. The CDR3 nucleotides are TGCAGTGCTAGAGGAGCGGGGGGGCCGGTTGGTGAGCAGTTCTTC. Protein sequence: CSARGAGGPVGEQFF.

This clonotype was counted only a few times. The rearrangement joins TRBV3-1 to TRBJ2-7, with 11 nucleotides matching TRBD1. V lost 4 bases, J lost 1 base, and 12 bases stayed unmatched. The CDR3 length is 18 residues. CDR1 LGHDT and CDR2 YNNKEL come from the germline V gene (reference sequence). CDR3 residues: CASSPRTGGGFLSYEQYF. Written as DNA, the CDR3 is TGTGCCAGCAGCCCTCGGACAGGGGGCGGATTCCTATCCTACGAGCAGTACTTC.

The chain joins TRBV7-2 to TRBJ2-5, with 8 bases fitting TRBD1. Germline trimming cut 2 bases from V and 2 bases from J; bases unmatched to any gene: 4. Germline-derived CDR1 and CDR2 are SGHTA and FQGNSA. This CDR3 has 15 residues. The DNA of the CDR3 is TGTGCCAGCAGCTTACAGGACAGGGTACAAGAGACCCAGTACTTC. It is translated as CASSLQDRVQETQYF. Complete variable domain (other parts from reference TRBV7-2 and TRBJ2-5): GAGVSQSPSNKVTEKGKDVELRCDPISGHTALYWYRQSLGQGLEFLIYFQGNSAPDKSGLPSDRFSAERTGGSVSTLTIQRTQQEDSAVYLCASSLQDRVQETQYFGPGTRLLVL.

CDR3 coding DNA: TGTGCCAGCAGCACACTAGCGGGGCTTAGGTATACGCAGTATTTT. Translated, it gives CASSTLAGLRYTQYF. The chain carries TRBV12-3 or TRBV12-4 and TRBJ2-3, with TRBD2 identical over 10 bases. This CDR3 is 15 amino acids long. The V gene end was trimmed by 6 bases and the J gene end by 7 bases; junction bases not matched to a gene: 10.

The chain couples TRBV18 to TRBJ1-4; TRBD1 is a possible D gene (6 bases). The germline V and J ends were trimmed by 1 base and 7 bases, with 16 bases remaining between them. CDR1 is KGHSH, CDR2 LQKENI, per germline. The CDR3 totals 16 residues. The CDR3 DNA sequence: TGTGCCAGCTCACCACGATACTCGACAGGAACTGAAAAACTGTTTTTT. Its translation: CASSPRYSTGTEKLFF.

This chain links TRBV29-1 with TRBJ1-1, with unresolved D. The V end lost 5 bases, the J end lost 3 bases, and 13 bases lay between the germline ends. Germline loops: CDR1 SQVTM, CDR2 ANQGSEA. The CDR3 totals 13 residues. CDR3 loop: CSVNTYGDTEAFF. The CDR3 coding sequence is TGCAGCGTTAACACTTATGGGGACACTGAAGCTTTCTTT.

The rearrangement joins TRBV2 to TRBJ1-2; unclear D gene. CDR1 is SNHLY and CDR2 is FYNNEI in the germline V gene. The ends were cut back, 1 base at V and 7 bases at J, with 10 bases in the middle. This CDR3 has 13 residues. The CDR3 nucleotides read TGTGCCAGCAGTGAAGAGATTTGGGGTGGCTACACCTTC. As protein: CASSEEIWGGYTF.

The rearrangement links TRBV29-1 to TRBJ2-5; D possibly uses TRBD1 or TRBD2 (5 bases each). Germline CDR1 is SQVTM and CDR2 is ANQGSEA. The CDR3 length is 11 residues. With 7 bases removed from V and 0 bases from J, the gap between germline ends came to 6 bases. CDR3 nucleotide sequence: TGCAGCGGGGGGTACCAAGAGACCCAGTACTTC. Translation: CSGGYQETQYF.

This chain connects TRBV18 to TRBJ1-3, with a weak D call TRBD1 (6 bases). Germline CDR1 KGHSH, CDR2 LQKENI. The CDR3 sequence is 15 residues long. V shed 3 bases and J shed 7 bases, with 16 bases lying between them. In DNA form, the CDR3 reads TGTGCCAGCTCACCCCTCAACAGGGAGGGGAACACCATATATTTT. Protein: CASSPLNREGNTIYF.

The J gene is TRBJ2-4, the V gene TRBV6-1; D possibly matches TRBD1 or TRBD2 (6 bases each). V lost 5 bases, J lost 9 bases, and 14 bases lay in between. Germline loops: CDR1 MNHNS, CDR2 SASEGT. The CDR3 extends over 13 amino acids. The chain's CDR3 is CASSSQEGGIQYF. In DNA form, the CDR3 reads TGTGCCAGCAGTAGTCAGGAGGGGGGCATTCAGTACTTC.